This TCR beta chain was observed in a study of high-grade serous ovarian cancer treatment subgroups. The tumor samples were collected prior to definitive surgery or chemotherapy. This CDR3 has 14 residues. Germline V lookup: CDR1 SEHNR, CDR2 FQNEAQ (reference sequence). V shed 5 bases, J shed 8 bases, and the junction held 10 bases outside the gene matches. TCRdb keeps only in-frame clones here, not all; method: immunoSEQ multiplex PCR. The table has roughly 7,600 clones, about three quarters seen once; the top ten hold under 14%. The sequenced sample was tumor tissue. This receptor was taken from a human donor with high-grade serous ovarian cancer. V and J are TRBV7-9 and TRBJ2-3; 7 bases agree with TRBD2. The chain's CDR3 is CASSPSGTHGTQYF. The DNA for the CDR3 is TGTGCCAGCAGCCCGAGCGGGACGCATGGTACGCAGTATTTT.